This TCR beta chain was recorded in a study of control samples from healthy donors and cancer patients (TCRdb year 2020). Receptors were amplified or captured by the immunoSEQ multiplex PCR assay. TCRdb carries this immuneACCESS record with in-frame sequences only. Its versions omit some clonotypes, under half of them owing to an unresolved V gene in the studies checked, with the rest unexplained. The sample profile shows some 73,000 clones; 94% of them were found once. The ten largest clones add up to 6.2% of the sample. Of note for this clone: Its antigen is not yet known. Per-nucleotide qualities are absent, and no much larger clonotype sits a single base away.

The germline V gene specifies KGHDR as CDR1 and SFDVKD as CDR2. The CDR3, cysteine through phenylalanine, is 15 amino acids long. Only CDR3 DNA remains: 45 bases, in frame from the first base. V is trimmed back by 5 bases and J by 1 base, and the junction contains 3 bases that no gene match accounts for. Specimen: blood. In this chain, TRBV24-1 is recombined with TRBJ2-1, with 8 bases matching TRBD2. This clonotype was sampled from a woman between 40 and 55 years old in good health. CDR3 region: CATSAASGSYNEQFF. The nucleotide sequence is TGTGCCACCAGTGCTGCTAGCGGGTCCTACAATGAGCAGTTCTTC.